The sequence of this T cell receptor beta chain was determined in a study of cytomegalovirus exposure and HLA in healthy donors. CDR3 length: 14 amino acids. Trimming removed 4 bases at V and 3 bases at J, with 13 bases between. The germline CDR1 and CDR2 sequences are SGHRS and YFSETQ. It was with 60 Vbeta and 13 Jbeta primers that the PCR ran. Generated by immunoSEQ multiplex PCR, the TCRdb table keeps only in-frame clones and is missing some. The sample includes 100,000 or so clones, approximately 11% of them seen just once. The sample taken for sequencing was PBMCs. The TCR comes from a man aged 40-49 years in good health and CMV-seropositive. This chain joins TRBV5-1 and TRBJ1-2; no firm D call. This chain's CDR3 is CASSPSLADYGYTF. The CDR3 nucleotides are TGCGCCAGCAGCCCTTCGTTGGCCGACTATGGCTACACCTTC.